This T cell receptor beta chain derives from a study of T cell repertoires in cytomegalovirus infection. Study-level information: HLA-B-restricted CMV epitopes that are well studied, plus recently identified HLA-C-restricted ones, were used by the study. An indication of both CMV infection and matching HLA type came from public TCR beta signatures. Study-wide results and caveats: Accumulated public TCR beta family frequency recognized individuals carrying CMV together with the relevant HLA.

With regard to this clonotype: What it binds is not known.

TCRdb passed the reads through MiXCR, listing each CDR3 protein once. The sample carries about 220,000 distinct CDR3 sequences, 35% to 40% recorded once. V lost 7 bases to trimming and J lost 1 base, with 10 bases between them. CDR1 and CDR2 from the germline V gene are LNHDA and SQIVND (reference sequence). This CDR3 is built from 13 residues. This receptor was identified in a human donor in good health (CMV status not recorded). Some clones in this sample may be carry-over from other donors' samples. This material consisted of CD8+ T cells from cultured PBMCs, taken from culture after CMV antigen stimulation. The chain is built from TRBV19 and TRBJ1-1; maybe TRBD1 (5 bases). CDR3 DNA sequence: TGTGCCAGTACCTGGGACCAGAACACTGAAGCTTTCTTT. Translation: CASTWDQNTEAFF.